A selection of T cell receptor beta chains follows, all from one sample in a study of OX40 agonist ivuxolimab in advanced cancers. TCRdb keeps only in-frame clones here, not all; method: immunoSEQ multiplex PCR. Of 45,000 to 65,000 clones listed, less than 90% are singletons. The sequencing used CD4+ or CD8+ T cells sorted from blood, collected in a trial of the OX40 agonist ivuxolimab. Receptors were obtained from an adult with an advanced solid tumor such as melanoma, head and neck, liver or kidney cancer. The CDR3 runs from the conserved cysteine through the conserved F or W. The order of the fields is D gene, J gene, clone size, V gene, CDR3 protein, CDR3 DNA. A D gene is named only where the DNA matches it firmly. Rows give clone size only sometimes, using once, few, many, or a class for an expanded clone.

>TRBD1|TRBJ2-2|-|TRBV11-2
CASSLNQGANTGELFF
TGTGCCAGCAGCTTAAACCAGGGGGCGAACACCGGGGAGCTGTTTTTT
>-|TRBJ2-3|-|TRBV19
CASSIGAGSTDTQYF
TGTGCCAGTAGTATAGGGGCAGGGAGCACAGATACGCAGTATTTT
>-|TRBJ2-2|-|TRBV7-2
CASNPVGVDSTGELFF
TGTGCCAGCAACCCCGTAGGGGTAGATTCCACCGGGGAGCTGTTTTTT
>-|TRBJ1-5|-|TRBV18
CASSLGQLGGEPQHF
TGTGCCAGCTCACTAGGACAGCTCGGGGGGGAGCCCCAGCATTTT
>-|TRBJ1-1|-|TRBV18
CASSPPAMNTEAFF
TGTGCCAGCTCACCACCGGCGATGAACACTGAAGCTTTCTTT
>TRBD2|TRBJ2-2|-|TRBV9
CASSVVLGGLAGYTGELFF
TGTGCCAGCAGCGTAGTCCTAGGGGGACTAGCGGGTTACACCGGGGAGCTGTTTTTT
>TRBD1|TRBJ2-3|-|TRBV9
CASSVMGQGADTQYF
TGTGCCAGCAGCGTAATGGGACAGGGGGCAGATACGCAGTATTTT
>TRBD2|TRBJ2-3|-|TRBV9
CASSVGGISDTQYF
TGTGCCAGCAGCGTGGGGGGGATCTCGGATACGCAGTATTTT
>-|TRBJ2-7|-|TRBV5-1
CASRTGPIAHEQYF
TGCGCCAGCAGAACGGGACCCATAGCCCACGAGCAGTACTTC
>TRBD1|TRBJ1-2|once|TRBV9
CASSVGGTGGYTF
TGTGCCAGCAGCGTAGGAGGGACAGGGGGCTACACCTTC
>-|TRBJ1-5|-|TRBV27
CASSLWAGARNQPQHF
TGTGCCAGCAGTTTATGGGCAGGGGCCAGGAATCAGCCCCAGCATTTT
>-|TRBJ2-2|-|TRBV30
CAWSVQGANTGELFF
TGTGCCTGGAGTGTACAAGGGGCCAACACCGGGGAGCTGTTTTTT
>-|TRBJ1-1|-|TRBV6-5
CASSQTMVGEAFF
TGTGCCAGCAGCCAAACCATGGTAGGGGAAGCTTTCTTT
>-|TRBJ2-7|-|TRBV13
CASSLVVRGAYEQYF
TGTGCCAGCAGCTTAGTAGTAAGGGGGGCCTACGAGCAGTACTTC
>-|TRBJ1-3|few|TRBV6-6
CASKGRTYGNTIYF
TGTGCCAGCAAGGGCAGGACCTATGGAAACACCATATATTTT
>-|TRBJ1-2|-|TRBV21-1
CASSIALATERYGYTF
TGTGCCAGCAGTATTGCCCTAGCTACAGAAAGATATGGCTACACCTTC
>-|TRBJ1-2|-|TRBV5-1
CASSSVQGSGYGYTF
TGCGCCAGCAGTTCAGTCCAGGGGTCGGGCTATGGCTACACCTTC
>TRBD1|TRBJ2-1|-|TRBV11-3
CASSAPGQGAGSSYNEQFF
TGTGCCAGCAGCGCTCCGGGACAGGGGGCCGGGAGCTCCTACAATGAGCAGTTCTTC
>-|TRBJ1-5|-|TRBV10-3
CAISSGTRSQPQHF
TGTGCCATCAGTTCCGGGACAAGGAGTCAGCCCCAGCATTTT
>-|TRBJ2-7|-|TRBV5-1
CASSLGDGNYEQYF
TGCGCCAGCAGCTTGGGGGACGGAAACTACGAGCAGTACTTC
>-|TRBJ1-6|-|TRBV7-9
CASSLDSSYNSPLHF
TGTGCCAGCAGCTTAGACAGCTCCTATAATTCACCCCTCCACTTT
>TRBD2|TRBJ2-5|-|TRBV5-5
CASSLPREGETQYF
TGTGCCAGCAGCTTGCCGAGGGAGGGGGAGACCCAGTACTTC
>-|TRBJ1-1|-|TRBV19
CASMRHRADTEAFF
TGTGCCAGTATGAGGCACCGGGCAGACACTGAAGCTTTCTTT
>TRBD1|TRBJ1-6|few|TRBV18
CASSQGQLNSPLHF
TGTGCCAGCTCCCAGGGACAGCTTAATTCACCCCTCCACTTT
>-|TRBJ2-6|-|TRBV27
CASSLDSGANVLTF
TGTGCCAGCAGTTTGGACTCTGGGGCCAACGTCCTGACTTTC
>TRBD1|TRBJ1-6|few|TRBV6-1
CASRIWTGPNSPLHF
TGTGCCAGCAGGATCTGGACAGGGCCGAATTCACCCCTCCACTTT
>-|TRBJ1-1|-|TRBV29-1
CSGGGSSEAFF
TGCAGCGGGGGAGGGTCATCTGAAGCTTTCTTT
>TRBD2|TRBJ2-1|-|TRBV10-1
CASSDPSGGALNEQFF
TGCGCCAGCAGTGACCCGAGCGGGGGGGCGCTCAATGAGCAGTTCTTC
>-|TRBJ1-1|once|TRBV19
CASSTQGDTEAFF
TGTGCCAGTAGTACCCAGGGAGACACTGAAGCTTTCTTT
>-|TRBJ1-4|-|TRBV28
CASSLTGTGTNEKLFF
TGTGCCAGCAGCCTTACAGGGACTGGGACTAATGAAAAACTGTTTTTT
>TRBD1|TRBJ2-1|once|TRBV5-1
CASSAMGQTYNEQFF
TGCGCCAGCAGCGCCATGGGACAGACTTACAATGAGCAGTTCTTC
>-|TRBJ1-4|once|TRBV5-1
CASSGEGLTNEKLFF
TGCGCCAGCAGCGGGGAGGGACTTACTAATGAAAAACTGTTTTTT
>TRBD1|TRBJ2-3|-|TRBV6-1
CASSEARDRRSDTQYF
TGTGCCAGCAGTGAAGCGCGGGACAGGAGATCAGATACGCAGTATTTT
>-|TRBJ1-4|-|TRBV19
CASSKSGTAFEKLFF
TGTGCCAGTAGTAAATCCGGGACCGCTTTTGAAAAACTGTTTTTT
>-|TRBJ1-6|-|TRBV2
CASTNSGSPLHF
TGTGCCAGCACTAACTCAGGGTCACCCCTCCACTTT
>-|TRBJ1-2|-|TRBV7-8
CASSLATAGSGYTF
TGTGCCAGCAGCTTAGCGACGGCAGGGAGCGGCTACACCTTC
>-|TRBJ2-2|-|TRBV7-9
CASSNDNRVTGELFF
TGTGCCAGCAGTAACGACAATCGGGTTACCGGGGAGCTGTTTTTT
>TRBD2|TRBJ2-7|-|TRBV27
CASSLNLAGGREQYF
TGTGCCAGCAGTTTGAACTTAGCGGGGGGTAGGGAGCAGTACTTC
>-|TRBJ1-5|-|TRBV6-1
CASSSNGIHNQPQHF
TGTGCCAGCAGCTCCAACGGGATTCACAATCAGCCCCAGCATTTT
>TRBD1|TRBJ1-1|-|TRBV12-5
CASGPGQGVNLGTEAFF
TGTGCTAGTGGTCCGGGACAGGGGGTGAATTTGGGCACTGAAGCTTTCTTT
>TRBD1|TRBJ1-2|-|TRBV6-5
CATGMGNYGYTF
TGTGCGACAGGGATGGGTAACTATGGCTACACCTTC
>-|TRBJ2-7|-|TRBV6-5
CASTVKTGVIYEQYF
TGTGCCAGCACCGTTAAGACAGGCGTGATCTACGAGCAGTACTTC
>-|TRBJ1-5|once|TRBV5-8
CASTPRAYGNQPQHF
TGTGCCAGCACCCCAAGAGCTTACGGCAATCAGCCCCAGCATTTT
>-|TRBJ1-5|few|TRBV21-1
CASTELLDRGIDQPQHF
TGTGCCAGCACCGAATTACTGGACAGGGGTATCGATCAGCCCCAGCATTTT
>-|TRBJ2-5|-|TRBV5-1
CASSVQETQYF
TGCGCCAGCAGCGTCCAAGAGACCCAGTACTTC
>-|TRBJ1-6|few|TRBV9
CASSVEWGMDNSPLHF
TGTGCCAGCAGCGTTGAGTGGGGAATGGACAATTCACCCCTCCACTTT
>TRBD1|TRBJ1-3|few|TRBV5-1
CASRTGDGNTIYF
TGCGCCAGCAGGACAGGGGACGGAAACACCATATATTTT
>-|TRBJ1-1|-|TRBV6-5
CANKDRINTEAFF
TGTGCCAACAAAGACAGGATAAACACTGAAGCTTTCTTT
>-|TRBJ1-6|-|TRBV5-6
CASSFDSYNSPLHF
TGTGCCAGCAGCTTCGACTCCTATAATTCACCCCTCCACTTT
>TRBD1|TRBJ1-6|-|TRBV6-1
CASSEWETGGSSPLHF
TGTGCCAGCAGTGAATGGGAGACAGGGGGCTCTTCACCCCTCCACTTT
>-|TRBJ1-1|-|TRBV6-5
CASTRHGNTEAFF
TGTGCCAGCACCAGACATGGGAACACTGAAGCTTTCTTT
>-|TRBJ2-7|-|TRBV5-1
CASSLEGLREQYF
TGCGCCAGCAGCTTGGAGGGACTTCGCGAGCAGTACTTC
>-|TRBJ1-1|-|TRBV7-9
CASSSTAVNTEAFF
TGTGCCAGCAGCTCCACAGCAGTGAACACTGAAGCTTTCTTT
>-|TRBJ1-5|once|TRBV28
CASSFNSNQPQHF
TGTGCCAGCAGTTTCAATAGCAATCAGCCCCAGCATTTT